The rows below give T cell receptor beta chains drawn from one sample of a study of blood T cell repertoires in COVID-19. Method: immunoSEQ multiplex PCR; TCRdb's copy keeps in-frame clones and lacks some. Here the sample spans 150,000 or so clones, around 86% being singletons. Sequenced input: peripheral blood. Receptors were obtained from a human donor in a cohort sampled during active COVID-19. Each CDR3 is given with its conserved first and last residue. D genes are given only for firm matches.

>TRBJ2-3|TRBV3-1/TRBV3-2|NA
CASSQAQLSGTDTQYF
TGTGCCAGCAGCCAAGCTCAGCTTAGCGGCACAGATACGCAGTATTTT
>TRBJ2-3|TRBV4-1|NA
CASSQGSTSSGTDTQYF
TGCGCCAGCAGCCAAGGCTCCACTAGTTCCGGTACAGATACGCAGTATTTT
>TRBJ1-1|TRBV9|NA
CASSRGDGPRTEAFF
TGTGCCAGCAGCCGGGGTGATGGGCCACGGACTGAAGCTTTCTTT
>TRBJ2-3|TRBV7-9|NA
CASSLFTRLDTQYF
TGTGCCAGCAGCTTATTCACTAGATTAGATACGCAGTATTTT
>TRBJ1-2|TRBV30|TRBD1
CAWSEGQGVYGYTF
TGTGCCTGGAGCGAGGGACAGGGTGTTTATGGCTACACCTTC
>TRBJ2-3|TRBV28|TRBD1
CASSWDRGVTDTQYF
TGTGCCAGCAGTTGGGACAGGGGGGTCACAGATACGCAGTATTTT
>TRBJ2-3|TRBV29-1|TRBD1
CSVEEGQGGGDTQYF
TGCAGCGTTGAAGAGGGACAGGGTGGGGGAGATACGCAGTATTTT
>TRBJ2-1|TRBV21-1|NA
CASSKDGTGFNEQFF
TGTGCCAGCAGCAAAGATGGGACAGGATTTAATGAGCAGTTCTTC
>TRBJ1-6|TRBV30|NA
CAWSPQGYSPLHF
TGTGCCTGGAGTCCCCAGGGTTACTCACCCCTCCACTTT
>TRBJ2-1|TRBV5-1|TRBD1
CASSSRDRGVNEQFF
TGCGCCAGCAGCTCCCGGGACAGGGGGGTCAATGAGCAGTTCTTC
>TRBJ2-7|TRBV2|NA
CASSDWTVGYEQYF
TGTGCCAGCAGTGATTGGACAGTCGGCTACGAGCAGTACTTC